Listed here are 12 T cell receptor beta chains from one sample, sequenced in a study of blood T cell repertoires in COVID-19. Sequencing was performed with immunoSEQ multiplex PCR; in TCRdb, only in-frame clones are kept and a portion is missing. The top ten clones hold about 3.4% of a sample with more than 25,000 clones, around 90% of them seen once. The sequenced sample was peripheral blood. These receptors were taken from a human donor in a cohort sampled during active COVID-19.

J is TRBJ2-3 and V is TRBV7-2, with D perhaps TRBD2 (5 bases). The CDR3 extends over 14 amino acids. From germline, CDR1 is SGHTA and CDR2 FQGNSA. V dropped 5 bases and J dropped 7 bases, with 16 bases sitting between them. The CDR3 bases are TGTGCCAGCAGCCCAAAAGACCGGAGGAATACGCAGTATTTT. Translation gives CASSPKDRRNTQYF.

The gene calls are TRBV6-5 and TRBJ2-7; 7 positions agree with TRBD1. The J segment lost 3 bases and the V segment lost 5 bases, leaving 7 bases of the junction unmatched. CDR3 size: 14 residues. Germline assignment: CDR1 MNHEY and CDR2 SVGAGI. CDR3 coding DNA: TGTGCCAGCAGTCGGACAGGAACCGTCTACGAGCAGTACTTC. Translation gives CASSRTGTVYEQYF.

This clone came up once. The V call is TRBV15, the J call TRBJ2-7; a weak D match, TRBD2 (6 bases). Trimming left V 0 bases short and J 2 bases short, with 17 bases between. The CDR3 length is 17 residues. The V gene's germline CDR1 is LNHNV and CDR2 YYDKDF (reference sequence). The DNA for the CDR3 is TGTGCCACCAGCAGAGACGGTCGGCGGGGAGAGGCCTACGAGCAGTACTTC. Its protein is CATSRDGRRGEAYEQYF. The complete variable domain, with remaining parts taken from reference TRBV15 and TRBJ2-7, reads DAMVIQNPRYQVTQFGKPVTLSCSQTLNHNVMYWYQQKSSQAPKLLFHYYDKDFNNEADTPDNFQSRRPNTSFCFLDIRSPGLGDTAMYLCATSRDGRRGEAYEQYFGPGTRLTVT.

The gene calls are TRBV7-2 and TRBJ2-2; no clear D. Germline V gives CDR1 SGHTA, CDR2 FQGNSA. The CDR3 has 13 amino acids. V dropped 5 bases and J dropped 6 bases, with 10 bases sitting between them. CDR3 DNA sequence: TGTGCCAGCAGCACCGGTCTAGCCGGGGAGCTGTTTTTT. Amino acid sequence: CASSTGLAGELFF.

The chain couples TRBV11-2 to TRBJ2-3, with D possibly matching TRBD1 (6 bases). This CDR3 region has 17 residues. V gave up 5 bases and J gave up 4 bases, with 22 bases separating them. From germline, CDR1 is SGHAT and CDR2 FQNNGV. CDR3 nucleotides: TGTGCCAGCAGCCCCGGGGCACAGGGAGTATTTTCAGATACGCAGTATTTT. Translating it yields CASSPGAQGVFSDTQYF.

This chain joins TRBV7-2 and TRBJ2-7; 7 nucleotides match TRBD2. Germline V gene sequence: CDR1 SGHTA, CDR2 FQGNSA. The CDR3 totals 13 residues. V lost 2 bases and J lost 5; bases outside the gene matches: 3. CDR3 DNA sequence: TGTGCCAGCAGCTTACAGGGAGGGGACGAGCAGTACTTC. Translation gives CASSLQGGDEQYF.

The rearrangement joins TRBV6-4 to TRBJ1-2; D is possibly TRBD1 (5 bases). Looked up from germline, CDR1 is MRHNA and CDR2 is SNTAGT. This CDR3 is built from 14 residues. The V and J ends lost 2 bases and 0 bases respectively, with 7 bases between them. As DNA, the CDR3 is TGTGCCAGCAGTGACGGGACTTCTAACTATGGCTACACCTTC. Its protein product is CASSDGTSNYGYTF.

The genes are TRBV5-4 and TRBJ2-7; 7 bases are a match to TRBD1. The CDR3 extends over 14 amino acids. Germline V gives CDR1 SGHNT, CDR2 YYREEE (reference sequence). V was clipped by 3 bases and J by 6 bases; unmatched bases: 9. CDR3 nucleotides: TGTGCCAGCAGCTCTAACAGGGGTAAAGGCGAGCAGTACTTC. As protein: CASSSNRGKGEQYF.

This chain links TRBV6-5 with TRBJ1-1; D remains ambiguous. The germline gives CDR1 MNHEY, CDR2 SVGAGI. This CDR3 is 11 amino acids long. The V and J ends lost 11 bases and 4 bases respectively, with 11 bases between them. Here the CDR3 DNA reads TGTGCCTGTACAGAGGGCACTGAAGCTTTCTTT. This sequence encodes CACTEGTEAFF.

The CDR3 bases are TGCGCCAGCAGCTTGTCTTACCAAGAGACCCAGTACTTC. This translates into CASSLSYQETQYF. The chain employs TRBV5-1 and TRBJ2-5; D call uncertain. V was trimmed by 1 base and J by 0 bases, leaving 4 bases between them. CDR1 and CDR2 (germline): SGHRS, YFSETQ. The CDR3 has 13 residues.

The CDR3 bases are TGTGCCAGCAGCTTGCACGCAGGGACAGGAGGTAGTAGCTATGGCTACACCTTC. Amino acid sequence: CASSLHAGTGGSSYGYTF. V is TRBV7-2 and J is TRBJ1-2; 8 positions match TRBD1. Germline loops: CDR1 SGHTA, CDR2 FQGNSA. This CDR3 region has 18 residues. V dropped 3 bases and J dropped 4; count of bases not matched to a gene: 16.

The rearrangement uses TRBV4-1 and TRBJ2-7; maybe TRBD1 (7 bases). Germline CDR1 MGHRA, CDR2 YSYEKL. This CDR3 region has 14 residues. V was pared by 1 base and J by 2 bases, with 9 bases between. CDR3 sequence reads: CASSQAGGPYEQYF. The CDR3 DNA is TGCGCCAGCAGCCAAGCAGGGGGGCCCTACGAGCAGTACTTC.